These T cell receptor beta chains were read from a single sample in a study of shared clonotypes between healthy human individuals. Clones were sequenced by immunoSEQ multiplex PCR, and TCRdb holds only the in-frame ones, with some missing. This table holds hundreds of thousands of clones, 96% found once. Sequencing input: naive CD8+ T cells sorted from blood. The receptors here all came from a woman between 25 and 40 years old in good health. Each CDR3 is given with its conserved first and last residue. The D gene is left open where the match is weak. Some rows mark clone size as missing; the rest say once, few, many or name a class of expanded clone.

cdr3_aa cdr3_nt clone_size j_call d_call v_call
CASSLESPRRGEKLFF TGTGCCAGCAGCTTAGAATCGCCCAGGAGAGGTGAAAAACTGTTTTTT once TRBJ1-4 - TRBV7-6
CASGGQGPETQYF TGTGCCAGCGGGGGACAGGGCCCAGAGACCCAGTACTTC - TRBJ2-5 TRBD1 TRBV19
CASRIAGGVTYEQYF TGTGCCAGCAGAATAGCGGGAGGCGTAACCTACGAGCAGTACTTC - TRBJ2-7 TRBD2 TRBV2
CASSDYLLRTGELFF TGTGCCAGCAGTGACTATCTACTCCGAACCGGGGAGCTGTTTTTT - TRBJ2-2 - TRBV6-4
CASSQQSTDTQYF TGTGCCAGTAGTCAACAGAGCACAGATACGCAGTATTTT - TRBJ2-3 - TRBV19
CAISEEDYYGYTF TGTGCCATCAGTGAGGAGGACTATTATGGCTACACCTTC - TRBJ1-2 - TRBV10-3
CASSLDQGEQYF TGTGCCAGCAGCTTGGATCAGGGCGAGCAGTACTTC - TRBJ2-7 - TRBV5-4
CASSTVREQFF TGTGCCAGCAGCACTGTGCGTGAGCAGTTCTTC few TRBJ2-1 - TRBV5-4
CASSLASSRTARGETQYF TGTGCCAGCAGCTTAGCCTCCAGCCGGACAGCTCGGGGAGAGACCCAGTACTTC - TRBJ2-5 - TRBV7-9
CASGFGTGGWSPLHF TGTGCCAGTGGGTTCGGGACAGGGGGCTGGTCACCCCTCCACTTT - TRBJ1-6 TRBD1 TRBV19
CASSPYGGDRVAVNGYTF TGTGCCAGCAGCCCCTACGGCGGGGACAGGGTGGCGGTGAACGGCTACACCTTC - TRBJ1-2 TRBD1 TRBV7-9
CASSGVGEAFF TGTGCCAGCAGTGGGGTAGGAGAAGCTTTCTTT - TRBJ1-1 - TRBV5-4
CASSEGEGSFVEQYF TGTGCCAGCAGTGAAGGGGAGGGTAGCTTTGTCGAGCAGTACTTC - TRBJ2-7 TRBD2 TRBV6-1
CASSRGSSYNEQFF TGCGCCAGCAGCCGGGGAAGCTCCTACAATGAGCAGTTCTTC - TRBJ2-1 - TRBV4-1